The rows below give T cell receptor beta chains drawn from one sample of a study of blood T cell repertoires in COVID-19. Some clones are missing from TCRdb's copy, which holds only in-frame ones; the method was immunoSEQ multiplex PCR. This repertoire shows about 350,000 clones, over 75% found once; its top ten account for 2.5% to 3.5%. What was sequenced was PBMCs or T cells enriched from blood (not recorded which). These receptors all stem from a young woman who had recovered from COVID-19. The CDR3 runs from the conserved cysteine through the conserved F or W. A D gene is named only where the DNA matches it firmly. Only some rows state a clone size, as once, few, many or a class for expanded clones.

V: TRBV10-3
J: TRBJ2-3
D: TRBD2
size: -
length: 19
CDR3: CAISDNRLGTSVNPDTQYF
DNA: TGTGCCATCAGTGACAACCGACTCGGGACTAGCGTAAACCCAGATACGCAGTATTTT

V: TRBV12-3/TRBV12-4
J: TRBJ1-2
D: TRBD1
size: -
length: 13
CDR3: CAFRDRSNYGYTF
DNA: TGTGCCTTCCGGGACAGATCTAACTATGGCTACACCTTC

V: TRBV11-2
J: TRBJ2-7
D: TRBD2
size: -
length: 15
CDR3: CASSLVRTSSYEQYF
DNA: TGTGCCAGCAGCTTAGTTCGGACTAGCTCTTACGAGCAGTACTTC

V: TRBV27
J: TRBJ1-2
D: -
size: once
length: 13
CDR3: CASKKTGNYGYTF
DNA: TGTGCCAGCAAAAAAACGGGTAACTATGGCTACACCTTC

V: TRBV5-1
J: TRBJ1-1
D: -
size: -
length: 13
CDR3: CASSFTENTEAFF
DNA: TGCGCCAGCAGCTTCACAGAGAACACTGAAGCTTTCTTT

V: TRBV25-1
J: TRBJ2-1
D: TRBD2
size: -
length: 16
CDR3: CASSDPQRGPYNEQFF
DNA: TGTGCCAGCAGTGATCCCCAGCGGGGGCCCTACAATGAGCAGTTCTTC

V: TRBV7-8
J: TRBJ1-5
D: -
size: -
length: 16
CDR3: CASSAGMGGARQPQHF
DNA: TGTGCCAGCAGCGCAGGGATGGGGGGGGCTCGACAGCCCCAGCATTTT

V: TRBV9
J: TRBJ2-7
D: TRBD2
size: -
length: 16
CDR3: CATSRSPGLASYEQYF
DNA: TGTGCCACCAGCCGGTCTCCGGGACTAGCGTCCTACGAGCAGTACTTC

V: TRBV29-1
J: TRBJ1-3
D: -
size: -
length: 14
CDR3: CSVTGDSSGNTIYF
DNA: TGCAGCGTTACAGGAGATAGCTCTGGAAACACCATATATTTT

V: TRBV29-1
J: TRBJ2-1
D: TRBD1
size: -
length: 13
CDR3: CSLGQGRYNEQFF
DNA: TGCAGCTTAGGACAGGGCCGTTACAATGAGCAGTTCTTC

V: TRBV2
J: TRBJ1-3
D: -
size: -
length: 14
CDR3: CASSDEGSGNTIYF
DNA: TGTGCCAGCAGTGACGAGGGCTCTGGAAACACCATATATTTT

V: TRBV4-1
J: TRBJ2-1
D: -
size: -
length: 13
CDR3: CASSPSPGDEQFF
DNA: TGCGCCAGCAGCCCCTCCCCGGGGGATGAGCAGTTCTTC

V: TRBV29-1
J: TRBJ1-1
D: TRBD1
size: -
length: 13
CDR3: CSASGQGNTEAFF
DNA: TGCAGCGCCTCGGGACAGGGGAACACTGAAGCTTTCTTT

V: TRBV7-9
J: TRBJ1-6
D: -
size: -
length: 18
CDR3: CASSPIMDGNSYNSPLHF
DNA: TGTGCCAGCAGCCCAATTATGGACGGGAACTCCTATAATTCACCCCTCCACTTT

V: TRBV10-3
J: TRBJ2-7
D: TRBD1
size: -
length: 15
CDR3: CAISESLQGNYEQYF
DNA: TGTGCCATCAGTGAGTCGTTACAGGGGAATTACGAGCAGTACTTC

V: TRBV25-1
J: TRBJ1-1
D: -
size: -
length: 15
CDR3: CASSDESGGYTEAFF
DNA: TGTGCCAGCAGTGACGAGAGTGGCGGGTACACTGAAGCTTTCTTT

V: TRBV5-1
J: TRBJ2-1
D: -
size: -
length: 15
CDR3: CASSLAEFIQSEQFF
DNA: TGCGCCAGCAGCTTAGCGGAGTTCATACAATCTGAGCAGTTCTTC

V: TRBV1
J: TRBJ1-3
D: -
size: -
length: 16
CDR3: CTSSLRGRNSGNTIYF
DNA: TGCACCAGCAGCCTCAGGGGACGGAACTCTGGAAACACCATATATTTT

V: TRBV7-2
J: TRBJ2-1
D: TRBD1
size: -
length: 13
CDR3: CASSLGQGTEQFF
DNA: TGTGCCAGCAGCTTGGGACAGGGAACTGAGCAGTTCTTC

V: TRBV6-5
J: TRBJ1-6
D: -
size: -
length: 15
CDR3: CASTITPRFNSPLHF
DNA: TGTGCCAGCACCATTACCCCCAGGTTTAATTCACCCCTCCACTTT

V: TRBV5-1
J: TRBJ2-1
D: -
size: -
length: 15
CDR3: CASSIAQNPYNEQFF
DNA: TGCGCCAGCAGCATCGCACAGAATCCTTACAATGAGCAGTTCTTC

V: TRBV5-1
J: TRBJ1-2
D: -
size: -
length: 16
CDR3: CASSLAREPLRYGYTF
DNA: TGCGCCAGCAGCTTGGCCAGGGAACCCCTACGGTATGGCTACACCTTC

V: TRBV18
J: TRBJ2-5
D: TRBD1
size: -
length: 14
CDR3: CASSPLRGPETQYF
DNA: TGTGCCAGCTCACCTCTCAGGGGGCCGGAGACCCAGTACTTC

V: TRBV28
J: TRBJ2-3
D: TRBD2
size: -
length: 15
CDR3: CASILSGRGTDTQYF
DNA: TGTGCCAGCATTCTTAGCGGGAGGGGCACAGATACGCAGTATTTT

V: TRBV6-5
J: TRBJ1-3
D: -
size: -
length: 15
CDR3: CASRSQDSSGNTIYF
DNA: TGTGCCAGCAGGTCACAGGATAGCTCTGGAAACACCATATATTTT

V: TRBV5-1
J: TRBJ1-1
D: -
size: -
length: 15
CDR3: CASSLAIGANTEAFF
DNA: TGCGCCAGCAGCTTGGCCATAGGGGCGAACACTGAAGCTTTCTTT

V: TRBV28
J: TRBJ1-4
D: TRBD1
size: -
length: 15
CDR3: CASSERTGFREKLFF
DNA: TGTGCCAGCAGTGAACGGACAGGGTTTCGGGAAAAACTGTTTTTT

V: TRBV4-1
J: TRBJ2-1
D: TRBD1
size: -
length: 15
CDR3: CASSPGQGGYNEQFF
DNA: TGCGCCAGCAGCCCCGGACAGGGGGGATACAATGAGCAGTTCTTC

V: TRBV19
J: TRBJ1-2
D: -
size: -
length: 14
CDR3: CASSPGDPNYGYTF
DNA: TGTGCCAGTAGCCCGGGTGACCCTAACTATGGCTACACCTTC

V: TRBV3-1/TRBV3-2
J: TRBJ2-1
D: -
size: -
length: 15
CDR3: CASSLKLARANEQFF
DNA: TGTGCCAGCAGCCTAAAGTTAGCCAGGGCGAATGAGCAGTTCTTC

V: TRBV18
J: TRBJ2-1
D: TRBD1
size: -
length: 14
CDR3: CASSKGTGGNEQFF
DNA: TGTGCCAGCTCAAAAGGGACAGGGGGAAATGAGCAGTTCTTC

V: TRBV15
J: TRBJ1-5
D: TRBD1
size: -
length: 15
CDR3: CATSRDRGVGQPQHF
DNA: TGTGCCACCAGCAGGGACAGGGGTGTCGGTCAGCCCCAGCATTTT

V: TRBV28
J: TRBJ1-1
D: TRBD1
size: few
length: 16
CDR3: CASSLPQGAGNTEAFF
DNA: TGTGCCAGCAGTTTACCCCAGGGGGCTGGAAACACTGAAGCTTTCTTT

V: TRBV6-5
J: TRBJ1-5
D: TRBD1
size: once
length: 15
CDR3: CASSKWTGGVQPQHF
DNA: TGTGCCAGCAGTAAATGGACAGGGGGCGTCCAGCCCCAGCATTTT

V: TRBV5-8
J: TRBJ1-2
D: -
size: -
length: 14
CDR3: CASSRQGPNYGYTF
DNA: TGTGCCAGCAGCCGTCAGGGTCCTAACTATGGCTACACCTTC

V: TRBV6-2/TRBV6-3
J: TRBJ2-1
D: -
size: -
length: 14
CDR3: CASSLSHGYNEQFF
DNA: TGTGCCAGCAGTTTAAGTCACGGGTACAATGAGCAGTTCTTC

V: TRBV30
J: TRBJ2-7
D: -
size: -
length: 12
CDR3: CAYRSQVNEQYF
DNA: TGTGCCTATCGCTCTCAGGTTAACGAGCAGTACTTC

V: TRBV5-1
J: TRBJ2-5
D: TRBD1
size: -
length: 15
CDR3: CASSRTGGLLETQYF
DNA: TGCGCCAGCAGCAGGACAGGGGGGTTACTAGAGACCCAGTACTTC

V: TRBV5-1
J: TRBJ2-7
D: -
size: -
length: 14
CDR3: CASRPDTGTYEQYF
DNA: TGCGCCAGCAGACCGGACACTGGCACCTACGAGCAGTACTTC

V: TRBV5-1
J: TRBJ1-4
D: TRBD1
size: -
length: 14
CDR3: CASSYGTGNEKLFF
DNA: TGCGCCAGCAGCTACGGGACAGGGAACGAAAAACTGTTTTTT

V: TRBV16
J: TRBJ2-7
D: -
size: -
length: 12
CDR3: CASSQAVTGKYF
DNA: TGTGCCAGCAGCCAGGCGGTTACAGGGAAGTACTTC

V: TRBV4-1
J: TRBJ2-5
D: -
size: -
length: 13
CDR3: CASSQGLAETQYF
DNA: TGCGCCAGCAGCCAAGGGCTAGCAGAGACCCAGTACTTC

V: TRBV6-2/TRBV6-3
J: TRBJ1-3
D: -
size: -
length: 15
CDR3: CASSLSRVRGNTIYF
DNA: TGTGCCAGCAGTTTATCCAGGGTCCGAGGAAACACCATATATTTT